Sequencing of this T cell receptor beta chain was carried out in a study of beta chain features in type 1 diabetes. Trimming at V came to 8 bases and at J to 2 bases, leaving 3 bases not matched to a gene. Germline values: CDR1 MDHEN, CDR2 SYDVKM. The CDR3 extends over 14 amino acids. General study points: Junctions at VDJ sites from type 1 diabetes patients had fewer insertions and more deletions.

What was sequenced were expressed TCRB transcripts, since all of the isolated RNA had been reverse transcribed. Read counts averaged around 3.6 million for samples of naive, central memory and regulatory T cells. Profiled with immunoSEQ multiplex PCR; TCRdb holds only in-frame clones, not every one. There are hundreds of thousands of clones in the sample; roughly an eighth occur only once, and roughly 0.015% lies in the top ten. This clone came up a few times. The antigen is undetermined. Sequenced: naive CD4+ T cells from blood. The chain couples TRBV28 to TRBJ2-6; 7 nucleotides line up with TRBD2. This receptor was taken from a young man in good health. The CDR3 reads CASSLAAGANVLTF. CDR3 sequence (DNA): TGTGCCAGCTCCCTAGCGGCTGGGGCCAACGTCCTGACTTTC.